Listed below are T cell receptor beta chains from one sample, sequenced in a study of vaccination and CD4 T cells after COVID-19. A single record per CDR3 protein comes from TCRdb applying MiXCR to the PCR reads. Of tens of thousands of distinct CDR3 sequences in the sample, roughly half were seen once. Their target antigens are unknown. Sequences were obtained from CD4+ T cells from blood, cultured in vitro. Receptor source: a human donor who had recovered from COVID-19. Each CDR3 is given with its conserved first and last residue. The order of the fields is V gene, clone size, D gene, J gene, CDR3 protein, CDR3 DNA. A D gene is named only where the DNA matches it firmly. Part of the rows lack a size; the others show once, few, many or a class for expanded clones.

V gene: TRBV25-1; clone size: -; D gene: -; J gene: TRBJ1-1; CDR3 protein: CASRQNTEAFF; CDR3 DNA: TGTGCCAGCAGGCAGAACACTGAAGCTTTCTTT
V gene: TRBV6-2/TRBV6-3; clone size: -; D gene: -; J gene: TRBJ1-6; CDR3 protein: CASSWDGQINSPLHF; CDR3 DNA: TGTGCCAGCAGTTGGGACGGACAGATTAATTCACCCCTCCACTTT
V gene: TRBV20-1; clone size: few; D gene: -; J gene: TRBJ1-1; CDR3 protein: CSALVGGGIGAFF; CDR3 DNA: TGCAGTGCCCTCGTCGGGGGGGGTATAGGAGCTTTCTTT
V gene: TRBV14; clone size: few; D gene: -; J gene: TRBJ2-3; CDR3 protein: CASSQVSDTQYF; CDR3 DNA: TGTGCCAGCAGCCAGGTGTCGGATACGCAGTATTTT
V gene: TRBV30; clone size: -; D gene: -; J gene: TRBJ2-5; CDR3 protein: CAWSVRLSGSQETQYF; CDR3 DNA: TGTGCCTGGAGTGTACGGCTTAGCGGTTCTCAAGAGACCCAGTACTTC
V gene: TRBV2; clone size: -; D gene: TRBD1; J gene: TRBJ1-1; CDR3 protein: CASSSTGGRMNTEAFF; CDR3 DNA: TGTGCCAGCAGTTCGACAGGGGGCCGCATGAACACTGAAGCTTTCTTT
V gene: TRBV7-9; clone size: -; D gene: -; J gene: TRBJ1-5; CDR3 protein: CASSGESNQPQHF; CDR3 DNA: TGTGCCAGCTCGGGAGAAAGCAATCAGCCCCAGCATTTT
V gene: TRBV6-1; clone size: once; D gene: TRBD1; J gene: TRBJ2-7; CDR3 protein: CASRPTTGVGQYF; CDR3 DNA: TGTGCCAGCAGGCCTACGACAGGGGTGGGGCAGTACTTC
V gene: TRBV5-1; clone size: -; D gene: -; J gene: TRBJ1-1; CDR3 protein: CASSSPDTNTEAFF; CDR3 DNA: TGCGCCAGCAGCTCACCGGACACGAACACTGAAGCTTTCTTT
V gene: TRBV7-2; clone size: -; D gene: TRBD1; J gene: TRBJ1-5; CDR3 protein: CASSGQGRANQPQHF; CDR3 DNA: TGTGCCAGCAGCGGACAGGGTCGTGCCAATCAGCCCCAGCATTTT
V gene: TRBV27; clone size: -; D gene: -; J gene: TRBJ2-7; CDR3 protein: CASRGVQGRKQYF; CDR3 DNA: TGTGCCAGCAGGGGGGTCCAGGGGCGGAAGCAGTACTTC
V gene: TRBV10-2; clone size: -; D gene: TRBD2; J gene: TRBJ2-1; CDR3 protein: CASARTSVDVNEQFF; CDR3 DNA: TGCGCCAGCGCCAGGACTAGCGTGGATGTCAATGAGCAGTTCTTC
V gene: TRBV20-1; clone size: -; D gene: -; J gene: TRBJ1-6; CDR3 protein: CSASRGNSPLHF; CDR3 DNA: TGCAGTGCTAGCCGGGGGAATTCACCCCTCCACTTT
V gene: TRBV6-1; clone size: -; D gene: TRBD2; J gene: TRBJ2-7; CDR3 protein: CASRPSLAGVYEQYF; CDR3 DNA: TGCGCCAGCAGGCCCTCACTAGCGGGAGTGTACGAGCAGTACTTC
V gene: TRBV6-1; clone size: -; D gene: TRBD1; J gene: TRBJ2-7; CDR3 protein: CASSRRPYRGRSHEQYF; CDR3 DNA: TGTGCCAGCAGTCGACGACCTTACAGGGGGCGGTCCCACGAGCAGTACTTC
V gene: TRBV6-1; clone size: medium-sized; D gene: TRBD1; J gene: TRBJ1-2; CDR3 protein: CASRQGAQDGYTF; CDR3 DNA: TGTGCCAGCAGGCAGGGGGCGCAAGATGGCTACACCTTC
V gene: TRBV19; clone size: -; D gene: TRBD1; J gene: TRBJ1-1; CDR3 protein: CASGDTGDTEAFF; CDR3 DNA: TGTGCCAGTGGGGACACAGGGGACACTGAAGCTTTCTTT
V gene: TRBV2; clone size: -; D gene: TRBD2; J gene: TRBJ2-7; CDR3 protein: CASTRAGSTYEQYF; CDR3 DNA: TGTGCCAGCACGAGAGCGGGGAGTACCTACGAGCAGTACTTC
V gene: TRBV10-1; clone size: once; D gene: TRBD1; J gene: TRBJ2-5; CDR3 protein: CASSEKTGKGETQYF; CDR3 DNA: TGCGCCAGCAGTGAGAAGACAGGGAAAGGAGAGACCCAGTACTTC
V gene: TRBV7-2; clone size: few; D gene: -; J gene: TRBJ1-5; CDR3 protein: CASSLGAGNQPQHF; CDR3 DNA: TGTGCCAGCAGCTTAGGGGCGGGCAATCAGCCCCAGCATTTT
V gene: TRBV20-1; clone size: few; D gene: -; J gene: TRBJ2-1; CDR3 protein: CSARDHVGVSYNEQFF; CDR3 DNA: TGCAGTGCTAGAGATCACGTGGGGGTTTCCTACAATGAGCAGTTCTTC
V gene: TRBV30; clone size: few; D gene: -; J gene: TRBJ1-2; CDR3 protein: CAWSRTRGYTF; CDR3 DNA: TGTGCCTGGTCTCGGACTCGGGGCTACACCTTC
V gene: TRBV6-2/TRBV6-3; clone size: -; D gene: TRBD1; J gene: TRBJ1-1; CDR3 protein: CATLQGANTEAFF; CDR3 DNA: TGTGCCACCTTACAGGGGGCGAACACTGAAGCTTTCTTT
V gene: TRBV7-2; clone size: -; D gene: TRBD1; J gene: TRBJ2-1; CDR3 protein: CASSLDRGSYNEQFF; CDR3 DNA: TGTGCCAGCAGCTTAGACAGGGGATCCTACAATGAGCAGTTCTTC
V gene: TRBV21-1; clone size: -; D gene: -; J gene: TRBJ2-5; CDR3 protein: CASSGRLAGMHETQYF; CDR3 DNA: TGTGCCAGCAGCGGCCGACTAGCGGGAATGCATGAGACCCAGTACTTC
V gene: TRBV10-3; clone size: -; D gene: -; J gene: TRBJ1-6; CDR3 protein: CAISESGGSPLHF; CDR3 DNA: TGTGCCATCAGTGAGTCGGGGGGATCACCCCTCCACTTT
V gene: TRBV21-1; clone size: -; D gene: -; J gene: TRBJ1-5; CDR3 protein: CASSPLMNQPQHF; CDR3 DNA: TGTGCCAGCAGCCCCCTGATGAATCAGCCCCAGCATTTT
V gene: TRBV10-1; clone size: few; D gene: TRBD2; J gene: TRBJ2-1; CDR3 protein: CASSGGTSGMHYNEQFF; CDR3 DNA: TGCGCCAGCAGTGGTGGGACTAGCGGGATGCACTACAATGAGCAGTTCTTC
V gene: TRBV9; clone size: few; D gene: -; J gene: TRBJ2-5; CDR3 protein: CASSPSSTGTQGTQYF; CDR3 DNA: TGTGCCAGCAGCCCCAGCTCGACAGGCACACAGGGGACCCAGTACTTC
V gene: TRBV20-1; clone size: -; D gene: TRBD2; J gene: TRBJ2-1; CDR3 protein: CSAPREGTYNEQFF; CDR3 DNA: TGCAGTGCTCCGCGGGAGGGCACCTACAATGAGCAGTTCTTC
V gene: TRBV7-2; clone size: -; D gene: -; J gene: TRBJ2-1; CDR3 protein: CASSWAVAVVGNEQFF; CDR3 DNA: TGTGCCAGCAGCTGGGCGGTAGCGGTGGTGGGCAATGAGCAGTTCTTC
V gene: TRBV27; clone size: few; D gene: TRBD1; J gene: TRBJ2-3; CDR3 protein: CASSPTGTGGADTQYF; CDR3 DNA: TGTGCCAGCAGTCCAACCGGGACAGGGGGCGCAGATACGCAGTATTTT
V gene: TRBV7-3; clone size: few; D gene: -; J gene: TRBJ2-2; CDR3 protein: CASRASLAAAGELFF; CDR3 DNA: TGTGCCAGCAGGGCCTCGTTGGCCGCAGCCGGGGAGCTGTTTTTT
V gene: TRBV6-1; clone size: -; D gene: TRBD1; J gene: TRBJ2-6; CDR3 protein: CATGDRGMESGANVLTF; CDR3 DNA: TGTGCCACCGGAGACAGGGGGATGGAGTCTGGGGCCAACGTCCTGACTTTC
V gene: TRBV10-1; clone size: -; D gene: TRBD2; J gene: TRBJ2-2; CDR3 protein: CARGLAGATGELFF; CDR3 DNA: TGCGCCAGGGGACTAGCGGGTGCCACCGGGGAGCTGTTTTTT
V gene: TRBV7-9; clone size: few; D gene: TRBD1; J gene: TRBJ1-1; CDR3 protein: CASRSGTGSPNTEAFF; CDR3 DNA: TGTGCCAGCAGGTCCGGGACAGGCTCCCCGAACACTGAAGCTTTCTTT
V gene: TRBV11-2; clone size: -; D gene: TRBD2; J gene: TRBJ2-1; CDR3 protein: CASSRLAGHYNEQFF; CDR3 DNA: TGTGCCAGCAGCCGACTAGCGGGGCACTACAATGAGCAGTTCTTC
V gene: TRBV15; clone size: few; D gene: TRBD1; J gene: TRBJ1-2; CDR3 protein: CATSRDLSGQGVGYTF; CDR3 DNA: TGTGCCACCAGCAGAGATCTTTCGGGGCAGGGGGTTGGCTACACCTTC